This T cell receptor (beta chain) was profiled in a study of T-cell memory formation after mild COVID-19. Per germline, CDR1 SGHRS and CDR2 YFSETQ. The CDR3 loop spans 15 amino acids. The germline V and J ends were trimmed by 4 bases and 1 base, with 14 bases remaining between them. TCRdb re-called the 5' RACE reads through MiXCR, storing one row per CDR3 protein. Of roughly 300,000 distinct CDR3 sequences in the sample, 8.2% were seen once. The source is a man aged 18-30 years who had mild COVID-19 (a few samples of this study predate the infection). Cell type and time point are not known. The chain links TRBV5-1 to TRBJ1-1, with D maybe TRBD1 (5 bases). Sequenced: PBMCs or a T cell subset sorted from them (not recorded which). CDR3 in amino acids: CASSLLTQENTEAFF. In nucleotides, the CDR3 is TGCGCCAGCAGCCTCTTAACACAGGAGAACACTGAAGCTTTCTTT.